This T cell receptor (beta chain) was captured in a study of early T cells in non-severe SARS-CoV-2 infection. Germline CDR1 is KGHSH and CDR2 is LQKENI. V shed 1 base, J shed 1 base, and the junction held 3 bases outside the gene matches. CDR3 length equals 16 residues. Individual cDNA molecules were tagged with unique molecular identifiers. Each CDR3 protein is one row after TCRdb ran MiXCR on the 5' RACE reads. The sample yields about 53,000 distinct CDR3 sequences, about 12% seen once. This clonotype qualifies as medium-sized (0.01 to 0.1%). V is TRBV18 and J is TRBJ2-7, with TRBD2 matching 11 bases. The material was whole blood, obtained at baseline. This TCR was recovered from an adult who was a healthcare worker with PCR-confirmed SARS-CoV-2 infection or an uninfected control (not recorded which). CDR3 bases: TGTGCCAGCTCACCACAGGGACTAGCGGAGTCCTACGAGCAGTACTTC. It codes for CASSPQGLAESYEQYF.